This T cell receptor beta chain was sequenced for a study of response to subunit inactivated influenza vaccine. CDR3 length: 15 residues. With 1 base removed from V and 3 bases from J, the gap between germline ends came to 13 bases. Germline CDR1 and CDR2: SGHTA and FQGNSA. This clonotype was picked up a small number of times. Its antigen is not identified. TCRdb redid the calling of the RT-PCR reads with MiXCR, one entry per CDR3 protein. The table has approximately 230,000 distinct CDR3 sequences, 12% seen once. General study results and limits: Authors suggested that a seasonal influenza vaccination recruits few new T cells each time.

The origin of this receptor is a man aged 50 to 59 who received an inactivated influenza vaccine. Sequenced material: non-naive T cells sorted from PBMCs, taken roughly 2 weeks before vaccination. The chain has TRBV7-2 and TRBJ2-7; a possible D gene is TRBD2 (6 bases). The CDR3 DNA reads TGTGCCAGCAGCTTAGGGTCCGGGAGCTTCTACGAGCAGTACTTC. Translated, it gives CASSLGSGSFYEQYF. Filled out from reference TRBV7-2 and TRBJ2-7, the complete variable domain reads GAGVSQSPSNKVTEKGKDVELRCDPISGHTALYWYRQSLGQGLEFLIYFQGNSAPDKSGLPSDRFSAERTGGSVSTLTIQRTQQEDSAVYLCASSLGSGSFYEQYFGPGTRLTVT.